This entry features one T cell receptor beta chain sequence. Its specificity is unknown. The germline gene is not matched at one end of the junction; a read error may be the cause. This CDR3 spans 18 amino acids. Per germline, CDR1 SGHVS and CDR2 FQNEAQ. The data belong to a study of post-analysis software for immune sequencing data. General observations from the study: Normalized Chao1 diversity was significantly lower in multiple sclerosis patients than in controls. The study found TRBV5-6, TRBV5-1 and TRBV20-1 among a handful of TRBV segments more frequent in patients than controls.

Included in the TCR beta cDNA libraries were unique molecular identifiers. Starting from roughly 1.1 to 9.2 million T cells, the study yielded approximately 500,000 cDNA molecules. TCRdb re-derived calls from the PCR reads in MiXCR, one entry per CDR3 protein. The sample has some 690,000 distinct CDR3 sequences; roughly 27% are singletons. Input material: blood. The chain couples TRBV7-8 to TRBJ2-3, with TRBD2 identical over 7 bases. The receptor comes from a girl aged 5-17 years with multiple sclerosis. The CDR3 nucleotides read TGTGCCGGCAGCTTATCACGCCGCAGCGGGATAAGCACAGATACGCAGTATTTT. Its translation: CAGSLSRRSGISTDTQYF.